These T cell receptor beta chains were read from a single sample in a study of shared clonotypes between healthy human individuals. Method: immunoSEQ multiplex PCR; TCRdb's copy keeps in-frame clones and lacks some. The sample consists of 750,000 to 1,000,000 clones, nearly 95% of them appearing once. The sample taken for sequencing was naive CD8+ T cells sorted from blood. Every receptor here comes from a young man in good health. Both conserved end residues are part of each CDR3. The D gene is left open where the match is weak. Expanded clones get a size class; other rows say once, few or many, or leave the size out.

J gene	clone size	D gene	V gene	CDR3 protein	CDR3 DNA
TRBJ1-3	NA	NA	TRBV2	CASKGYGSGNTIYF	TGTGCCAGCAAGGGGTATGGCTCTGGAAACACCATATATTTT
TRBJ1-2	NA	NA	TRBV6-5	CASSPLHGLGYTF	TGTGCCAGCAGTCCCCTCCATGGGCTTGGCTACACCTTC
TRBJ2-3	once	NA	TRBV27	CASSFTGGEDTQYF	TGTGCCAGCAGTTTTACAGGAGGGGAGGATACGCAGTATTTT
TRBJ1-5	NA	NA	TRBV27	CASSFGGGQPQHF	TGTGCCAGCAGTTTTGGGGGTGGCCAGCCCCAGCATTTT
TRBJ1-2	NA	TRBD1	TRBV27	CASTSGTGGDGYTF	TGTGCCAGCACCTCCGGGACAGGGGGGGATGGCTACACCTTC
TRBJ2-2	NA	NA	TRBV9	CASSEDRELFF	TGTGCCAGCAGTGAGGACAGGGAGCTGTTTTTT
TRBJ2-5	NA	TRBD2	TRBV7-9	CASSSPRKREGRQETQYF	TGTGCCAGCAGCTCCCCCCGGAAGCGGGAGGGACGCCAAGAGACCCAGTACTTC
TRBJ2-5	NA	TRBD2	TRBV13	CASSPRLAGLQETQYF	TGTGCCAGCAGCCCCCGACTAGCGGGGCTACAAGAGACCCAGTACTTC
TRBJ2-7	NA	TRBD1	TRBV30	CAWSGDRGYEQYF	TGTGCCTGGAGTGGGGACAGGGGGTACGAGCAGTACTTC
TRBJ2-2	NA	TRBD2	TRBV27	CASSRGLYNTGELFF	TGTGCCAGCAGCCGGGGACTATACAACACCGGGGAGCTGTTTTTT
TRBJ1-2	NA	NA	TRBV25-1	CASSEGRGGNGYTF	TGTGCCAGCAGTGAGGGAAGGGGAGGAAATGGCTACACCTTC
TRBJ1-5	many	NA	TRBV11-2	CASSLDSGSNQPQHF	TGTGCCAGCAGCTTAGATTCGGGTAGCAATCAGCCCCAGCATTTT
TRBJ2-6	NA	NA	TRBV5-5	CASSLNLRASGANVLTF	TGTGCCAGCAGCTTAAATTTACGGGCTTCTGGGGCCAACGTCCTGACTTTC
TRBJ2-1	NA	NA	TRBV27	CASSFASHYNEQFF	TGTGCCAGCAGTTTTGCTAGTCACTACAATGAGCAGTTCTTC
TRBJ1-1	NA	TRBD1	TRBV5-1	CASSPGTGGPEAFF	TGCGCCAGCAGTCCCGGGACAGGGGGTCCTGAAGCTTTCTTT
TRBJ2-1	NA	TRBD2	TRBV14	CASSRKREGRRNEQFF	TGTGCCAGCAGCCGAAAGCGGGAGGGCCGTCGCAATGAGCAGTTCTTC
TRBJ2-3	NA	TRBD2	TRBV7-9	CASLGLAGSDTQYF	TGTGCCAGCTTGGGACTAGCGGGATCAGATACGCAGTATTTT
TRBJ2-1	NA	NA	TRBV29-1	CSVEVGLAAAYNEQFF	TGCAGCGTTGAAGTCGGACTGGCAGCAGCCTACAATGAGCAGTTCTTC
TRBJ2-7	NA	TRBD1	TRBV7-2	CASSTPRDRGGYEQYF	TGTGCCAGCAGCACCCCCCGGGACAGGGGGGGGTACGAGCAGTACTTC
TRBJ2-1	NA	NA	TRBV5-1	CASSFNGGEQFF	TGCGCCAGCAGCTTTAACGGCGGCGAGCAGTTCTTC
TRBJ2-5	NA	TRBD1	TRBV7-3	CASSATGAETQYF	TGTGCCAGCAGCGCCACAGGGGCTGAGACCCAGTACTTC
TRBJ1-2	NA	NA	TRBV27	CASSLSRGSGYGYTF	TGTGCCAGCAGTTTATCGAGAGGGAGCGGGTATGGCTACACCTTC
TRBJ2-1	NA	NA	TRBV7-9	CASSLEGDEQFF	TGTGCCAGCAGCTTAGAGGGCGATGAGCAGTTCTTC
TRBJ2-7	NA	NA	TRBV7-9	CASSLSHSYEQYF	TGTGCCAGCAGCTTATCGCATTCCTACGAGCAGTACTTC
TRBJ1-2	NA	NA	TRBV7-8	CASSLEVGNYGYTF	TGTGCCAGCAGCTTAGAAGTAGGCAACTATGGCTACACCTTC
TRBJ1-4	NA	NA	TRBV2	CASSEGPIPTVANEKLFF	TGTGCCAGCAGTGAAGGTCCCATCCCTACGGTTGCTAATGAAAAACTGTTTTTT
TRBJ2-5	once	TRBD2	TRBV7-2	CASSPDGLVRETQYF	TGTGCCAGCAGCCCGGACGGACTAGTACGAGAGACCCAGTACTTC
TRBJ2-1	NA	NA	TRBV9	CASSVGSEQFF	TGTGCCAGCAGCGTAGGGAGTGAGCAGTTCTTC
TRBJ2-7	NA	NA	TRBV29-1	CSVEDAGLPEQYF	TGCAGCGTTGAAGATGCAGGGCTTCCCGAGCAGTACTTC
TRBJ2-1	once	NA	TRBV5-5	CASSPTDNEQFF	TGTGCCAGCAGCCCGACAGACAATGAGCAGTTCTTC
TRBJ1-1	NA	NA	TRBV15	CATSRQTWGTEAFF	TGTGCCACCAGCCGACAGACCTGGGGCACTGAAGCTTTCTTT
TRBJ2-2	few	NA	TRBV28	CASTLAQGVAGELFF	TGTGCCAGCACCCTGGCCCAGGGTGTGGCCGGGGAGCTGTTTTTT
TRBJ2-5	few	NA	TRBV21-1	CASTVLGTVQETQYF	TGTGCCAGCACCGTTCTCGGGACAGTCCAAGAGACCCAGTACTTC
TRBJ2-7	NA	NA	TRBV7-9	CASSLTLIPYEQYF	TGTGCCAGCAGCTTAACCTTGATCCCCTACGAGCAGTACTTC